Listed below are T cell receptor beta chains from one sample, sequenced in a study of CD8 T cell repertoires and HIV-1 epitope variants. These receptors have no identified antigens. Some clones are missing from TCRdb's copy, which holds only in-frame ones; the method was immunoSEQ multiplex PCR. This sample carries roughly 5,800 clones, about two thirds of them seen once, and the ten largest clones take roughly 45%. Sequenced input: cultured CD8+ T cells derived from PBMCs. The receptors come from a male donor with HIV. Both conserved end residues are part of each CDR3. Each record gives: CDR3 DNA, CDR3 protein, V gene, clone size, D gene, CDR3 length, J gene. The D gene is left open where the match is weak. Only some rows state a clone size, as once, few, many or a class for expanded clones.

cdr3_nt: TGCGCCAGCAGCCGTATAGGCGATTACAATGAGCAGTTCTTC; cdr3_aa: CASSRIGDYNEQFF; v_call: TRBV4-1; clone_size: few; d_call: -; cdr3_length: 14; j_call: TRBJ2-1
cdr3_nt: TGCGCCAGCAGCCAAACAGCTACAAACTCCTACAATGAGCAGTTCTTC; cdr3_aa: CASSQTATNSYNEQFF; v_call: TRBV4-3; clone_size: -; d_call: -; cdr3_length: 16; j_call: TRBJ2-1
cdr3_nt: TGTGCCAGCAGCAACAGAGAGGGGTCCGGCTATGGCTACACCTTC; cdr3_aa: CASSNREGSGYGYTF; v_call: TRBV9; clone_size: -; d_call: -; cdr3_length: 15; j_call: TRBJ1-2
cdr3_nt: TGTGCCAGCAGCCTCGTCCCGGGACAGGACCCTAATGAAAAACTGTTTTTT; cdr3_aa: CASSLVPGQDPNEKLFF; v_call: TRBV11-2; clone_size: -; d_call: TRBD1; cdr3_length: 17; j_call: TRBJ1-4
cdr3_nt: TGCGCCAGCAGCTCGGAAGGGGGATTCGGCACCGGGGAGCTGTTTTTT; cdr3_aa: CASSSEGGFGTGELFF; v_call: TRBV5-1; clone_size: -; d_call: -; cdr3_length: 16; j_call: TRBJ2-2
cdr3_nt: TGTGCCAGTAGTATCCTAGATTCCGGTGAAAAACTGTTTTTT; cdr3_aa: CASSILDSGEKLFF; v_call: TRBV19; clone_size: -; d_call: -; cdr3_length: 14; j_call: TRBJ1-4
cdr3_nt: TGTGCCAGCAGCTATATTGACTCAGGCTACGAGCAGTACTTC; cdr3_aa: CASSYIDSGYEQYF; v_call: TRBV5-1; clone_size: once; d_call: -; cdr3_length: 14; j_call: TRBJ2-7
cdr3_nt: TGCAGCGTCGAAGAGACAGAGACCCAGTACTTC; cdr3_aa: CSVEETETQYF; v_call: TRBV29-1; clone_size: -; d_call: -; cdr3_length: 11; j_call: TRBJ2-5
cdr3_nt: TGCGCCAGCAGCCAAGAATACGGCCTTAATCAGCCCCAGCATTTT; cdr3_aa: CASSQEYGLNQPQHF; v_call: TRBV4-1; clone_size: -; d_call: -; cdr3_length: 15; j_call: TRBJ1-5
cdr3_nt: TGTGCCAGTAGTACCTTTGACGGACCATATGGCTACACCTTC; cdr3_aa: CASSTFDGPYGYTF; v_call: TRBV19; clone_size: -; d_call: -; cdr3_length: 14; j_call: TRBJ1-2
cdr3_nt: TGTGCCAGCAGTTTCAGGGGGACAGGGGGTCATACCTACGAGCAGTACTTC; cdr3_aa: CASSFRGTGGHTYEQYF; v_call: TRBV28; clone_size: -; d_call: TRBD1; cdr3_length: 17; j_call: TRBJ2-7
cdr3_nt: TGCGCCAGCAGCCAAGATCCTCCCCGCCTCAACCTTATCTCTGGAACAGATACGCAGTATTTT; cdr3_aa: CASSQDPPRLNLISGTDTQYF; v_call: TRBV4-3; clone_size: -; d_call: -; cdr3_length: 21; j_call: TRBJ2-3
cdr3_nt: TGTGCCAGTAACCCCGGACAGGAAGCTTTCTTT; cdr3_aa: CASNPGQEAFF; v_call: TRBV19; clone_size: -; d_call: -; cdr3_length: 11; j_call: TRBJ1-1
cdr3_nt: TGTGCCAGCAGCGGAACGGGGACTAGCGGTACATACTCCTACAATGAGCAGTTCTTC; cdr3_aa: CASSGTGTSGTYSYNEQFF; v_call: TRBV14; clone_size: -; d_call: TRBD2; cdr3_length: 19; j_call: TRBJ2-1
cdr3_nt: TGTGCCAGCAGTTTAGGGGGTAGCGAGCAGTACTTC; cdr3_aa: CASSLGGSEQYF; v_call: TRBV27; clone_size: few; d_call: -; cdr3_length: 12; j_call: TRBJ2-7
cdr3_nt: TGCGCCAGCAGCTTTGATAAGACCACAGATACGCAGTATTTT; cdr3_aa: CASSFDKTTDTQYF; v_call: TRBV5-1; clone_size: -; d_call: -; cdr3_length: 14; j_call: TRBJ2-3
cdr3_nt: TGTGCCAGCAGCTTAGCGCGGACCGGTGAGCAGTTCTTC; cdr3_aa: CASSLARTGEQFF; v_call: TRBV7-2; clone_size: -; d_call: -; cdr3_length: 13; j_call: TRBJ2-1
cdr3_nt: TGTGCCAGCAGTTCAGATGTCTCGGCCTACGAGCAGTACTTC; cdr3_aa: CASSSDVSAYEQYF; v_call: TRBV27; clone_size: hyperexpanded; d_call: -; cdr3_length: 14; j_call: TRBJ2-7
cdr3_nt: TGTGCCAGCAGCTACAGGGCTCAAACAGATACGCAGTATTTT; cdr3_aa: CASSYRAQTDTQYF; v_call: TRBV7-9; clone_size: once; d_call: -; cdr3_length: 14; j_call: TRBJ2-3
cdr3_nt: TGTGCCAGCAGCTTAGACGGACAGAGATTGAATGAGCAGTTCTTC; cdr3_aa: CASSLDGQRLNEQFF; v_call: TRBV5-4; clone_size: -; d_call: -; cdr3_length: 15; j_call: TRBJ2-1
cdr3_nt: TGTGCCAGCAGTATGACAGGGGACGAGCAGTTCTTC; cdr3_aa: CASSMTGDEQFF; v_call: TRBV28; clone_size: few; d_call: TRBD1; cdr3_length: 12; j_call: TRBJ2-1
cdr3_nt: TGTGCCACGTCAGGGAATCTCTACGAGCAGTACTTC; cdr3_aa: CATSGNLYEQYF; v_call: TRBV19; clone_size: -; d_call: -; cdr3_length: 12; j_call: TRBJ2-7
cdr3_nt: TGTGCCACCAGCAGAGATCTACAGGGGAGGGAAGAGACCCAGTACTTC; cdr3_aa: CATSRDLQGREETQYF; v_call: TRBV15; clone_size: -; d_call: -; cdr3_length: 16; j_call: TRBJ2-5
cdr3_nt: TGTGCCAGCAGTCCCGGGACAGGGAATCGCGCTGAAGCTTTCTTT; cdr3_aa: CASSPGTGNRAEAFF; v_call: TRBV27; clone_size: -; d_call: TRBD1; cdr3_length: 15; j_call: TRBJ1-1
cdr3_nt: TGTGCCAGCAGCCCGAGCTATAGCAATCAGCCCCAGCATTTT; cdr3_aa: CASSPSYSNQPQHF; v_call: TRBV7-9; clone_size: large; d_call: -; cdr3_length: 14; j_call: TRBJ1-5
cdr3_nt: TGTGCCAGCAGCTTGGAGGGCCTACTTGGGGACGAGCAGTACTTC; cdr3_aa: CASSLEGLLGDEQYF; v_call: TRBV7-3; clone_size: -; d_call: -; cdr3_length: 15; j_call: TRBJ2-7
cdr3_nt: TGCAGCGTTGGACAGGGGGCGAATGAGCAGTACTTC; cdr3_aa: CSVGQGANEQYF; v_call: TRBV29-1; clone_size: -; d_call: TRBD1; cdr3_length: 12; j_call: TRBJ2-7
cdr3_nt: TGTGCCAGCAGCTGGAAAGCGGATTCCTACAATGAGCAGTTCTTC; cdr3_aa: CASSWKADSYNEQFF; v_call: TRBV11-1; clone_size: -; d_call: -; cdr3_length: 15; j_call: TRBJ2-1
cdr3_nt: TGTGCCAGCAGTTCCTCGACTAGCGGGGGCCTCTACCTCACAGATACGCAGTATTTT; cdr3_aa: CASSSSTSGGLYLTDTQYF; v_call: TRBV28; clone_size: -; d_call: TRBD2; cdr3_length: 19; j_call: TRBJ2-3
cdr3_nt: TGTGCCAGTAGTATAGGCAACGAAGGCCAGTACTTC; cdr3_aa: CASSIGNEGQYF; v_call: TRBV19; clone_size: -; d_call: -; cdr3_length: 12; j_call: TRBJ2-5
cdr3_nt: TGTGCCAGCAGTATCGGACAGGGAAGCAATTCACCCCTCCACTTT; cdr3_aa: CASSIGQGSNSPLHF; v_call: TRBV27; clone_size: -; d_call: TRBD1; cdr3_length: 15; j_call: TRBJ1-6
cdr3_nt: TGTGCCAGCAGCCAAGATAACTTTCAGCCCCAGCATTTT; cdr3_aa: CASSQDNFQPQHF; v_call: TRBV4-2; clone_size: few; d_call: -; cdr3_length: 13; j_call: TRBJ1-5
cdr3_nt: TGTGCCAGTACCGTCCCGGGACAGGGTGCGCCCCTCCACTTT; cdr3_aa: CASTVPGQGAPLHF; v_call: TRBV19; clone_size: -; d_call: TRBD1; cdr3_length: 14; j_call: TRBJ1-6
cdr3_nt: TGTGCCAGCAGCTCCGCGGACAGCGGGGGGCTCTACAATGAGCAGTTCTTC; cdr3_aa: CASSSADSGGLYNEQFF; v_call: TRBV7-3; clone_size: -; d_call: TRBD2; cdr3_length: 17; j_call: TRBJ2-1
cdr3_nt: TGTGCCAGCAGCGCGACCGGGACAGGGATTTACAATGAGCAGTTCTTC; cdr3_aa: CASSATGTGIYNEQFF; v_call: TRBV9; clone_size: -; d_call: TRBD1; cdr3_length: 16; j_call: TRBJ2-1
cdr3_nt: TGTGCCAGCAGCCCGGGGGTAAATGAGCAGTTCTTC; cdr3_aa: CASSPGVNEQFF; v_call: TRBV7-9; clone_size: -; d_call: -; cdr3_length: 12; j_call: TRBJ2-1
cdr3_nt: TGTGCCAGCAGCTTCCCTGGACAGGGCAATGAGCAGTTCTTC; cdr3_aa: CASSFPGQGNEQFF; v_call: TRBV5-4; clone_size: -; d_call: TRBD1; cdr3_length: 14; j_call: TRBJ2-1
cdr3_nt: TGTGCCAGCGGACCGAACACGGCAGGACCGAACACTGAAGCTTTCTTT; cdr3_aa: CASGPNTAGPNTEAFF; v_call: TRBV7-9; clone_size: -; d_call: -; cdr3_length: 16; j_call: TRBJ1-1
cdr3_nt: TGTGCCAGCAGTCGGACAGTATACGAGCAGTACTTC; cdr3_aa: CASSRTVYEQYF; v_call: TRBV27; clone_size: -; d_call: -; cdr3_length: 12; j_call: TRBJ2-7
cdr3_nt: TGTGCCAGTAGTATAGAGACTAGCGTTTACTCCTACAATGAGCAGTTCTTC; cdr3_aa: CASSIETSVYSYNEQFF; v_call: TRBV19; clone_size: -; d_call: TRBD2; cdr3_length: 17; j_call: TRBJ2-1
cdr3_nt: TGTGCCAGCAGTTATGACAGCTATAATTCACCCCTCCACTTT; cdr3_aa: CASSYDSYNSPLHF; v_call: TRBV6-5; clone_size: -; d_call: -; cdr3_length: 14; j_call: TRBJ1-6
cdr3_nt: TGTGCCAGCAGCGAGACAGGGGTCTTGGGGGAGCAGTACTTC; cdr3_aa: CASSETGVLGEQYF; v_call: TRBV9; clone_size: -; d_call: TRBD1; cdr3_length: 14; j_call: TRBJ2-7
cdr3_nt: TGTGCCAGCAGCTTAGACGGTGCCAGTGAGCAGTTCTTC; cdr3_aa: CASSLDGASEQFF; v_call: TRBV7-1; clone_size: -; d_call: -; cdr3_length: 13; j_call: TRBJ2-1
cdr3_nt: TGTGCCACCGAAACTAGCACCTACAATGAGCAGTTCTTC; cdr3_aa: CATETSTYNEQFF; v_call: TRBV19; clone_size: -; d_call: -; cdr3_length: 13; j_call: TRBJ2-1
cdr3_nt: TGTGCCAGCAGCTTAACCCGGGACTCCTCCTACGAGCAGTACTTC; cdr3_aa: CASSLTRDSSYEQYF; v_call: TRBV7-2; clone_size: -; d_call: -; cdr3_length: 15; j_call: TRBJ2-7
cdr3_nt: TGTGCCAGCAGTCTAACCGCAGGGTTTGGAAACACCATATATTTT; cdr3_aa: CASSLTAGFGNTIYF; v_call: TRBV27; clone_size: -; d_call: -; cdr3_length: 15; j_call: TRBJ1-3